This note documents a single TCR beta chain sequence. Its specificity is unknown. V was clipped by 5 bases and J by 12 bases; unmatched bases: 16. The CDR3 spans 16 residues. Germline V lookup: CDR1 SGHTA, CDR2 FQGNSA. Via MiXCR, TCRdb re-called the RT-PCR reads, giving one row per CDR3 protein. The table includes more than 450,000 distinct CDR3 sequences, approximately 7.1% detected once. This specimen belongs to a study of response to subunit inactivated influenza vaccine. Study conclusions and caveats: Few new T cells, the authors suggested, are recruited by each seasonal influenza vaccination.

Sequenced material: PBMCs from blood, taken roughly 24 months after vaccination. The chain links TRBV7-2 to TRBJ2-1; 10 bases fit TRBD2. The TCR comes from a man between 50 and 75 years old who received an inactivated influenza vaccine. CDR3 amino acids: CASSPQMGRASGRQFF. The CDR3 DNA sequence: TGTGCCAGCAGCCCCCAAATGGGGCGCGCTAGCGGGAGGCAGTTCTTC.